This T cell receptor (beta chain) is drawn from a study of blood T cells in healthy people across ages. The study isolated at least 6.5 million PBMCs from each sample. It was with a sample-barcoded 5' primer and a J-beta primer mix that a second PCR of about 6 to 11 cycles was run. From the 5' RACE reads, TCRdb called clonotypes with MiXCR, one entry per CDR3 protein. The table records 600,000 or so distinct CDR3 sequences, about 45% of them present only once. The CDR3 is 16 amino acids. With 0 bases removed from V and 0 bases from J, the gap between germline ends came to 9 bases. Germline V gives CDR1 MNHEY, CDR2 SVGAGI.

Sequencing used blood. This clonotype was sampled from a man older than 75 in good health. The chain is built from TRBV6-5 and TRBJ2-1, with a possible D match to TRBD2 (5 bases). CDR3 bases: TGTGCCAGCAGTTACTCCGCTCGGGGCTCCTACAATGAGCAGTTCTTC. Its protein product is CASSYSARGSYNEQFF.